This record looks at one T cell receptor beta chain sequence and its context. TCRdb keeps only in-frame clones here, not all; method: immunoSEQ multiplex PCR. The sample consists of roughly 50,000 clones, around 84% of them appearing once. CDR1 and CDR2 (germline): LNHDA, SQIVND (reference sequence). The CDR3 consists of 14 residues. V lost 7 bases, J lost 4 bases, and 7 bases stayed unmatched. The sample belongs to a study of blood T cell repertoires in COVID-19. Study overall: Samples came from the United States, Italy and Spain, spanning acute and convalescent COVID-19.

This chain connects TRBV19 to TRBJ1-1; 9 bases line up with TRBD1. The TCR originated in a man aged 45 to 65 with acute or convalescent COVID-19. The specimen was peripheral blood. The CDR3 region has the DNA TGTGCCAGTATTCTGGACAGGGGAGGCACTGAAGCTTTCTTT. This sequence encodes CASILDRGGTEAFF.